This T cell receptor (beta chain) was observed in a study of blood T cell repertoires in COVID-19. V was cut by 4 bases and J by 4 bases, with 18 bases left in between. The CDR3 length is 16 residues. Germline-derived CDR1 and CDR2 are MNHNY and SVGAGI (reference sequence). Under the authors' procedure: Amplification from reference gene primers served as the basis for estimated nucleated cell counts. Sequenced by immunoSEQ multiplex PCR; TCRdb stores in-frame clones only, minus some. V, J and clone size are taken as reported in that table, and D and trimming were inferred from the DNA itself. Of 250,000 to 350,000 clones in the sample, about nine tenths were seen once.

This receptor was taken from a man between 18 and 29 years old with active or convalescent COVID-19. The sequencing input was peripheral blood. The rearrangement links TRBV6-6 to TRBJ2-3; D possibly corresponds to TRBD2 (7 bases). The CDR3 loop reads CASSSDARGPPDTQYF. Written as DNA, the CDR3 is TGTGCCAGCAGTTCCGACGCGCGGGGGCCCCCAGATACGCAGTATTTT.